The rows below give T cell receptor beta chains drawn from one sample of a study of cytomegalovirus exposure and HLA in healthy donors. Repertoires were generated with immunoSEQ multiplex PCR, while TCRdb's copy carries only in-frame clones and drops some. The table lists 130,000 or so clones, 60% to 85% of them singletons. Source material: PBMCs. The source is a man younger than 45 in good health and CMV-seronegative. Each CDR3 is given with its conserved first and last residue. Each record gives: clone size, D gene, J gene, V gene, CDR3 protein, CDR3 DNA. A D gene is named only where the DNA matches it firmly. For some rows the clone size is stated as once, few or many, or as a class when expanded; others skip it.

size: -
D: -
J: TRBJ1-1
V: TRBV9
CDR3: CASMTGDLGTEAFF
DNA: TGTGCCAGCATGACAGGCGACCTGGGCACTGAAGCTTTCTTT

size: -
D: -
J: TRBJ1-5
V: TRBV7-2
CDR3: CASSLWGSGGGNQPQHF
DNA: TGTGCCAGCAGCTTATGGGGGTCCGGGGGAGGGAATCAGCCCCAGCATTTT

size: -
D: TRBD2
J: TRBJ2-3
V: TRBV4-2
CDR3: CASSQEASGRTDTQYF
DNA: TGTGCCAGCAGCCAAGAGGCTAGCGGGAGAACAGATACGCAGTATTTT

size: -
D: -
J: TRBJ2-6
V: TRBV19
CDR3: CASSPSSGANVLTF
DNA: TGTGCCAGTAGTCCCTCCTCTGGGGCCAACGTCCTGACTTTC

size: -
D: TRBD1
J: TRBJ1-4
V: TRBV6-6
CDR3: CASRPRRDRYGKLFF
DNA: TGTGCCAGCAGGCCCCGTCGGGACAGATATGGAAAACTGTTTTTT

size: -
D: -
J: TRBJ1-1
V: TRBV11-2
CDR3: CASSNSGGTAFF
DNA: TGTGCCAGCAGCAACAGCGGCGGGACTGCTTTCTTT

size: -
D: TRBD1
J: TRBJ1-5
V: TRBV10-3
CDR3: CAISESGTGTDSNQPQHF
DNA: TGTGCCATCAGTGAGTCGGGTACCGGGACAGATAGCAATCAGCCCCAGCATTTT

size: few
D: -
J: TRBJ1-3
V: TRBV5-1
CDR3: CASSLAGTTGGNTIYF
DNA: TGCGCCAGCAGCTTGGCGGGGACTACGGGGGGAAACACCATATATTTT

size: few
D: TRBD1
J: TRBJ1-2
V: TRBV19
CDR3: CASSIGSGGVYGYTF
DNA: TGTGCCAGTAGTATAGGCTCAGGGGGCGTCTATGGCTACACCTTC

size: few
D: -
J: TRBJ2-2
V: TRBV19
CDR3: CASRPEGLDTGELFF
DNA: TGTGCCAGTCGGCCGGAGGGCTTGGACACCGGGGAGCTGTTTTTT

size: few
D: -
J: TRBJ2-3
V: TRBV5-6
CDR3: CASSPGLAVSTDTQYF
DNA: TGTGCCAGCAGCCCCGGTCTGGCGGTTAGCACAGATACGCAGTATTTT